Sequencing of this T cell receptor beta chain was carried out in a study of patients and donors after allogeneic stem cell transplantation. TCRdb recomputed calls from the RT-PCR reads with MiXCR, one row per CDR3 protein. The repertoire holds roughly 230,000 distinct CDR3 sequences, roughly 14% seen once, with around 10% in the top ten. This TCR came from a human donor who was either an allogeneic HSCT recipient or a stem cell or donor lymphocyte infusion donor (not recorded which). It is not recorded whose cells these are; they may come from a transplant donor. Source material: blood, either unsorted or a sorted T cell fraction (not recorded which).

The CDR3 DNA reads as TGTGCCACCAGTGACCCCGGACAGGGGGTGCGGACAGATACGCAGTATTTT. Translating gives CATSDPGQGVRTDTQYF. The rearrangement uses TRBV24-1 and TRBJ2-3; 10 bases align to TRBD1. J lost 3 bases, V lost 4 bases, and 9 bases had no gene match. Germline values: CDR1 KGHDR, CDR2 SFDVKD. This CDR3 spans 17 amino acids.